This T cell receptor (beta chain) was observed in a study of regulatory T cells in long-lasting Graves disease. Broader study findings: Accuracy could have been hurt by small sample size.

Described time point: newly diagnosed GD, antithyroid drugs for less than 3 months. PBMC RNA was the source of the TCR library. Ten or more counts support this clonotype. As yet, its antigen is unknown. The germline V and J ends were trimmed by 6 bases and 7 bases, with 10 bases remaining between them. The CDR3 has 12 amino acids. With iRepertoire HTBI primers and Arm-PCR of CDR3 regions, TCR beta libraries were built. As originally analysed: The samples yielded about 60 TRBV and around 15 TRBJ segments. MiXCR, applied by TCRdb to the multiplex PCR reads, yields one record per CDR3 protein. TCRdb assigned the V and J calls; the authors' analysis was not used. The table includes roughly 610,000 distinct CDR3 sequences, 16% detected once. These data were also reused for a study on T cells in Graves' hyperthyroidism and ophthalmopathy. Per that study: It was a median around seven months before onset that the model predicted ophthalmopathy.

The chain uses TRBV12-3 or TRBV12-4 and TRBJ2-1; unclear D gene. The source of this sequence is a woman aged 30 to 39 with Graves disease. The source material was peripheral blood mononuclear cells (PBMCs), sampled at new diagnosis, from a patient treated with antithyroid drugs. The CDR3 coding sequence is TGTGCCAGCAGACCCAGCTGGAATGAGCAGTTCTTC. It codes for CASRPSWNEQFF.